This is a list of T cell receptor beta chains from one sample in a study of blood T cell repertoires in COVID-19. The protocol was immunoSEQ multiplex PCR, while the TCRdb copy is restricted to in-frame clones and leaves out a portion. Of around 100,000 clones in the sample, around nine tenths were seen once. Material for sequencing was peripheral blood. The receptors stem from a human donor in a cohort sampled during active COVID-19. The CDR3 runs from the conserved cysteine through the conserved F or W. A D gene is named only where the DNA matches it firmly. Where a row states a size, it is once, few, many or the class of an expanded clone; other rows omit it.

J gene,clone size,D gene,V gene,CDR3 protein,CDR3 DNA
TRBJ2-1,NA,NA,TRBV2,CASSEFPGLYNEQFF,TGTGCCAGCAGTGAATTTCCAGGCTTATACAATGAGCAGTTCTTC
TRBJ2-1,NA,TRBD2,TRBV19,CASSRSGLAEYNEQFF,TGTGCCAGTAGCAGATCGGGACTAGCGGAATACAATGAGCAGTTCTTC
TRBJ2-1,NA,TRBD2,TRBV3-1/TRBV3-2,CASSHQAGPYNEQFF,TGTGCCAGCAGCCATCAAGCGGGACCCTACAATGAGCAGTTCTTC
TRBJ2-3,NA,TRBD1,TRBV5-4,CASSGRDSTRTDTQYF,TGTGCCAGCAGCGGCAGGGACAGCACCCGCACAGATACGCAGTATTTT
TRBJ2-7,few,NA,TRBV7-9,CASSLPPQDEQYF,TGTGCCAGCAGCCTTCCCCCCCAGGACGAGCAGTACTTC
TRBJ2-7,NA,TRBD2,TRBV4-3,CASRRTSGPAYEQYF,TGCGCCAGCAGACGGACTAGCGGGCCAGCCTACGAGCAGTACTTC
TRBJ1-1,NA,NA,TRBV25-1,CASSVARNTEAFF,TGTGCCAGCAGTGTTGCCAGGAACACTGAAGCTTTCTTT
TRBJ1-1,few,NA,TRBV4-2,CASSQGGQNTEAFF,TGTGCCAGCAGCCAAGGGGGACAGAACACTGAAGCTTTCTTT
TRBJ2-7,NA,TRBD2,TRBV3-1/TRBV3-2,CASSIAGGLHEQYF,TGTGCCAGCAGTATAGCGGGGGGGCTCCACGAGCAGTACTTC
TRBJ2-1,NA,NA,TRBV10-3,CAIREWAGTNEQFF,TGTGCCATCAGAGAGTGGGCAGGTACCAATGAGCAGTTCTTC
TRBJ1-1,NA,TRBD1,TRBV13,CASSLGPRTGLNTEAFF,TGTGCCAGCAGCTTAGGCCCCCGGACAGGTTTGAACACTGAAGCTTTCTTT
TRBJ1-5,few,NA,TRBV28,CASSPTRTGRSNQPQHF,TGTGCCAGCAGTCCCACCCGAACAGGTAGGAGCAATCAGCCCCAGCATTTT
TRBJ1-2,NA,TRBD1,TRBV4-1,CASSHWTGSNDGYTF,TGCGCCAGCAGCCATTGGACAGGGAGTAACGATGGCTACACCTTC
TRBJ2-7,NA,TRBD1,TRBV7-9,CASRSEVGTGSYEQYF,TGTGCCAGCAGATCTGAGGTTGGGACAGGGTCATACGAGCAGTACTTC
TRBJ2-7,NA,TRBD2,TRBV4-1,CASSQEAAGVGEQYF,TGCGCCAGCAGCCAAGAAGCAGCGGGAGTAGGTGAGCAGTACTTC
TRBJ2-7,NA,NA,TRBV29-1,CSVEGGGEQYF,TGCAGCGTTGAAGGGGGCGGCGAGCAGTACTTC
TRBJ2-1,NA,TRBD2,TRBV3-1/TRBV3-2,CASSQWVAGGLNEQFF,TGTGCCAGCAGCCAGTGGGTAGCGGGAGGTCTCAATGAGCAGTTCTTC
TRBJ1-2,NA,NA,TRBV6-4,CASSVDRTTNYGYTF,TGTGCCAGCAGTGTCGACAGGACCACTAACTATGGCTACACCTTC
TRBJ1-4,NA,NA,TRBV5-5,CASSPRGANEKLFF,TGTGCCAGCAGCCCGAGAGGCGCTAATGAAAAACTGTTTTTT
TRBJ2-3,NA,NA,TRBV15,CATSRDIQRTDTQYF,TGTGCCACCAGCAGGGACATCCAGCGCACAGATACGCAGTATTTT
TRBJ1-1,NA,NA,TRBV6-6,CASRQGEAFF,TGTGCCAGCAGACAGGGTGAAGCTTTCTTT
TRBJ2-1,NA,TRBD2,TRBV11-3,CASSLRLAGDKQFF,TGTGCCAGCAGCTTAAGGCTAGCGGGAGATAAGCAGTTCTTC
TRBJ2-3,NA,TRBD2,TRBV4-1,CASSQLAGVRADTQYF,TGCGCCAGCAGCCAACTAGCGGGAGTTAGAGCAGATACGCAGTATTTT
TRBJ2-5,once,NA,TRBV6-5,CASRGPETQYF,TGTGCCAGCAGGGGGCCGGAGACCCAGTACTTC
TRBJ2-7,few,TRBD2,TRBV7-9,CASSLAHRAGGGYEQYF,TGTGCCAGCAGCTTAGCGCACAGAGCGGGAGGAGGCTACGAGCAGTACTTC
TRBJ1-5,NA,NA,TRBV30,CAWSLQGTHQPQHF,TGTGCCTGGAGTCTCCAGGGGACCCATCAGCCCCAGCATTTT
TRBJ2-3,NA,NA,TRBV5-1,CASSDILRDSTDTQYF,TGCGCCAGCAGCGACATCTTACGAGATAGCACAGATACGCAGTATTTT
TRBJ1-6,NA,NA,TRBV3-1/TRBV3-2,CASSVQSNSPLHF,TGTGCCAGCAGCGTACAGTCAAATTCACCCCTCCACTTT
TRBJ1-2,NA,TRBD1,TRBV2,CASNLRDSDYGYTF,TGTGCCAGCAACTTACGGGACAGCGACTATGGCTACACCTTC
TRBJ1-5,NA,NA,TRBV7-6,CASSLTPDSNQPQHF,TGTGCCAGCAGCTTAACACCCGATAGCAATCAGCCCCAGCATTTT
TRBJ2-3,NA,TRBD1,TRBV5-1,CASSLSAGGATDTQYF,TGCGCCAGCAGCTTGTCGGCAGGGGGCGCGACAGATACGCAGTATTTT
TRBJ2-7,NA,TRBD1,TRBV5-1,CASSFRSGTGAEQYF,TGCGCCAGCAGCTTTCGTTCCGGGACAGGGGCCGAGCAGTACTTC
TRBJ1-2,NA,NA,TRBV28,CASSHRTVYGYTF,TGTGCCAGCAGTCACCGGACAGTCTATGGCTACACCTTC
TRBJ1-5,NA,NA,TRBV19,CASRPPGAYSNQPQHF,TGTGCCAGCCGCCCTCCCGGAGCTTATAGCAATCAGCCCCAGCATTTT
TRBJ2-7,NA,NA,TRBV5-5,CASSPVRVSSYEQYF,TGTGCCAGCAGCCCTGTCAGGGTCAGCTCCTACGAGCAGTACTTC
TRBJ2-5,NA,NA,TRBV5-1,CASSTRTGETQYF,TGCGCCAGCAGCACGCGGACTGGGGAGACCCAGTACTTC
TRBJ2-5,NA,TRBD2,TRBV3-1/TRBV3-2,CASSHPSGGAFETQYF,TGTGCCAGCAGCCACCCTAGCGGGGGGGCCTTTGAGACCCAGTACTTC
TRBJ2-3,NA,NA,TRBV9,CASSVESSRANRTDTQYF,TGTGCCAGCAGCGTAGAATCCAGTAGAGCGAACCGCACAGATACGCAGTATTTT
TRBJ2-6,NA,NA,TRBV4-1,CASSQPYSGANVLTF,TGCGCCAGCAGCCAACCCTACTCTGGGGCCAACGTCCTGACTTTC
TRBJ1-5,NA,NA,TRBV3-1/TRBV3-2,CASSQDPRGGGNQPQHF,TGTGCCAGCAGCCAAGACCCGCGAGGGGGAGGCAATCAGCCCCAGCATTTT
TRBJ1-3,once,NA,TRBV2,CASRGDISGNTIYF,TGTGCCAGCAGGGGGGACATTTCTGGAAACACCATATATTTT
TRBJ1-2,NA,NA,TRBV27,CASRRGGINYGYTF,TGTGCCAGTAGGAGGGGAGGAATCAACTATGGCTACACCTTC
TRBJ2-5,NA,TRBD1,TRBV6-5,CASSPPGRGRETQYF,TGTGCCAGCAGCCCCCCGGGCAGGGGGCGGGAGACCCAGTACTTC
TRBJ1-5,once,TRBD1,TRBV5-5,CASSLGQEFRPQHF,TGTGCCAGCAGCCTCGGACAGGAGTTTCGGCCCCAGCATTTT
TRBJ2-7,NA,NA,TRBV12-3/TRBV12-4,CASSANGGYEQYF,TGTGCCAGCAGTGCAAACGGGGGCTACGAGCAGTACTTC
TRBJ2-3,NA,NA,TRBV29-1,CSGGRVDTQYF,TGCAGCGGAGGTCGTGTAGATACGCAGTATTTT
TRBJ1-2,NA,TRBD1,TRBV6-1,CASSAGQGMEWFYGYTF,TGTGCCAGCAGTGCGGGACAGGGGATGGAATGGTTCTATGGCTACACCTTC
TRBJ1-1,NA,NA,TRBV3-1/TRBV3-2,CASSPERRGTEAFF,TGTGCCAGCAGCCCGGAGCGGAGAGGCACTGAAGCTTTCTTT
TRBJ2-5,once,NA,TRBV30,CGGVTQETQYF,TGTGGGGGGGTTACTCAAGAGACCCAGTACTTC
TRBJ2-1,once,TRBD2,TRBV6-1,CASSGRLAGPYNEQFF,TGTGCCAGCAGTGGACGCCTAGCGGGCCCTTACAATGAGCAGTTCTTC
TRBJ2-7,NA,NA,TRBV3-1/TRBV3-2,CASSQGALGYEQYF,TGTGCCAGCAGCCAAGGGGCACTCGGTTACGAGCAGTACTTC
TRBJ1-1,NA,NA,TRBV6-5,CASSSVNTEAFF,TGTGCCAGCAGTTCCGTGAACACTGAAGCTTTCTTT
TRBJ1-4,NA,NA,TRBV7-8,CASSGTWGLGREKLFF,TGTGCCAGCAGCGGGACTTGGGGTCTCGGGAGAGAAAAACTGTTTTTT